This T cell receptor (beta chain) was profiled in a study of CD8 T cells in Susac syndrome. The study sequenced TCR beta in blood CD8+ and CD4+ T cells. Healthy donors, matched for age and sex, constituted the control group. Negative isolation yielded the CD8+ and CD4+ T cells, while FACS enriched the TEMRA cells. A quantity of about 0.45 to 1 ug RNA underwent reverse transcription using random hexamers. Multiplex PCR with immunoSEQ amplified the TCR beta CDR3 across 54 Vbeta and 13 Jbeta. TCRdb reprocessed the immunoSEQ multiplex PCR reads via MiXCR and lists one record per CDR3 protein. Of 69,000 or so distinct CDR3 sequences listed, 95% were seen once; the top ten hold 0.24%. The source material was CD8+ T cells from PBMCs. The origin of this receptor is a human donor in good health.

The CDR3 here is CASSLGEEPSYNEQFF. The CDR3 bases are TGTGCCAGCAGCTTAGGGGAAGAACCGTCCTACAATGAGCAGTTCTTC. The chain carries TRBV7-6 and TRBJ2-1; D is unresolved. With 1 base removed from V and 1 base from J, the gap between germline ends came to 11 bases. Germline CDR1 SGHVS, CDR2 FNYEAQ. The CDR3 has 16 residues.